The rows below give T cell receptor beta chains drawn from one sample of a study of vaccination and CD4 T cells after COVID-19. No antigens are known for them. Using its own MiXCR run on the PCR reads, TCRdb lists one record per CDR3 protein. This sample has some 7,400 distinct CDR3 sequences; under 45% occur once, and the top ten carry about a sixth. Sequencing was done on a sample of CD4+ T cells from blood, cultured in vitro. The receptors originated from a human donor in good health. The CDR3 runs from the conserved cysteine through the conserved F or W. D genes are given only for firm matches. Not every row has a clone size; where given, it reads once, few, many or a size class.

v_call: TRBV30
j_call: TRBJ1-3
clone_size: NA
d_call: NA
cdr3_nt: TGCGGGAACCGAGCCTCTGGAAACACCATATATTTT
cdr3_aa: CGNRASGNTIYF

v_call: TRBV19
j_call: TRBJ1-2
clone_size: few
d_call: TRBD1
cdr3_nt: TGTGCCAGTAGTATAGGTCCGACAGGGGGCACCTATGGCTACACCTTC
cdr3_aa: CASSIGPTGGTYGYTF

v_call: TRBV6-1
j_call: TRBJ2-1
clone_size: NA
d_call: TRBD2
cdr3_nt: TGTGCCAGCAGCTTATCTAGCGGGAAGAACAATGAGCAGTTCTTC
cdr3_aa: CASSLSSGKNNEQFF

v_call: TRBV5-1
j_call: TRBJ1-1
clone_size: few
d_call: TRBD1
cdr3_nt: TGCGCCAGCAGCCCCACCGGGACAGGGTATACTGAAGCTTTCTTT
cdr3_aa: CASSPTGTGYTEAFF

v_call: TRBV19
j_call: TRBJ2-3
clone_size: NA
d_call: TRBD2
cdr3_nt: TGTGCCAGTACGGATCTCGGTGTTAGCGGGGGGCCTCCCCGTACGCAGTATTTT
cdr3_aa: CASTDLGVSGGPPRTQYF

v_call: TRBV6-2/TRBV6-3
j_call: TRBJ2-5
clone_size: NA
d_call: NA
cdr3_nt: TGTGCCAGCCAACCGCAAATGACGGACCAAGAGACCCAGTACTTC
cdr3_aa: CASQPQMTDQETQYF

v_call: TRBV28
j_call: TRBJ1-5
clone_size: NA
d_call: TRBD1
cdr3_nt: TGTGCCAGCAGTTTTAGGGGGACAGGTTTTCAGCCCCAGCATTTT
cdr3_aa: CASSFRGTGFQPQHF

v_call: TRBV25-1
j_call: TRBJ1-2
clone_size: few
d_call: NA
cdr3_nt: TGTGCCAGCCCGAGGGACCAGGGTGAGGTCTATGGCTACACCTTC
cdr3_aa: CASPRDQGEVYGYTF

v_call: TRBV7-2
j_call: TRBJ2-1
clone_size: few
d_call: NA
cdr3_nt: TGTGCCAGCAGCTTAGGCCACGGGGTAGCGGTCTCAATTGAGCAGTTCTTC
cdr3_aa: CASSLGHGVAVSIEQFF

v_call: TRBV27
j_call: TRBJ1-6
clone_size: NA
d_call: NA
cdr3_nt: TGTGCCAGCAGTCCCGGGAGGGTAAAGTCACCCCTCCACTTT
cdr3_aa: CASSPGRVKSPLHF